This T cell receptor beta chain emerged from a study of response to subunit inactivated influenza vaccine. Study-wide findings and caveats: After each seasonal influenza vaccination, few new T cells are recruited, the authors suggested.

The CDR3 runs 13 residues. Trimming pared 5 bases from V and 0 bases from J, leaving 9 bases between. From germline, CDR1 is SQVTM and CDR2 ANQGSEA. This clonotype was seen many times. Its antigen is as yet unknown. TCRdb itself ran the RT-PCR reads through MiXCR, one entry per CDR3 protein. Of 500,000 to 600,000 distinct CDR3 sequences in the sample, approximately 15% were seen once. This chain uses TRBV29-1 with TRBJ2-3; D remains unclear. This sequence was found in a man aged 50 or older who received an inactivated influenza vaccine. Here the sequenced sample was PBMCs from blood, taken roughly 12 days after vaccination. The CDR3: CSVLTFSTDTQYF. The CDR3 coding sequence is TGCAGCGTTCTCACTTTTAGCACAGATACGCAGTATTTT.